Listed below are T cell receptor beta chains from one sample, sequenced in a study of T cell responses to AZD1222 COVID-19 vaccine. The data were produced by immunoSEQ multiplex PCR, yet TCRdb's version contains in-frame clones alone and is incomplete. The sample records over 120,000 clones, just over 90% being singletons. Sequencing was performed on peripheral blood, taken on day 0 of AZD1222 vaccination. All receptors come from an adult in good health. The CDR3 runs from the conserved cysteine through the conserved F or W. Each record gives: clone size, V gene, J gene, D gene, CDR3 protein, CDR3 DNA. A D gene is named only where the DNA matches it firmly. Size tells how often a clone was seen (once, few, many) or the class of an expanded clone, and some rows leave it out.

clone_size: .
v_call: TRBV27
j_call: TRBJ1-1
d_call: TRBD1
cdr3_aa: CASGRQGNTEAFF
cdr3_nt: TGTGCCAGCGGCCGACAGGGGAACACTGAAGCTTTCTTT

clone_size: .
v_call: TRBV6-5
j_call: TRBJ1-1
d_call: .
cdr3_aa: CASSPFIRTEAFF
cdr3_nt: TGTGCCAGCAGCCCGTTCATTCGCACTGAAGCTTTCTTT

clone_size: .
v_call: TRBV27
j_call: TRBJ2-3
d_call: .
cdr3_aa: CASSLSPFVSQYF
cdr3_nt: TGTGCCAGCAGTTTATCTCCCTTCGTATCGCAGTATTTT

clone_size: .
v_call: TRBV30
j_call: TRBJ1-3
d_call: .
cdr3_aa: CAWSGSGNTIYF
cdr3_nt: TGTGCCTGGAGTGGATCTGGAAACACCATATATTTT

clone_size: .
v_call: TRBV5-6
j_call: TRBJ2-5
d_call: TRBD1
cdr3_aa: CASHLYSGTGGPETQYF
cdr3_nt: TGTGCCAGCCATCTTTATTCCGGGACAGGGGGGCCAGAGACCCAGTACTTC

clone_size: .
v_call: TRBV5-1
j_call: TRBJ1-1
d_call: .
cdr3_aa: CASSFAGRAEAFF
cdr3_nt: TGCGCCAGCAGCTTTGCGGGCAGGGCTGAAGCTTTCTTT

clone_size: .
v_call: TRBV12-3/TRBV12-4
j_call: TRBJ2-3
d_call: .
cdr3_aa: CASSWVGDTQYF
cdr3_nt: TGTGCCAGCAGTTGGGTCGGGGATACGCAGTATTTT

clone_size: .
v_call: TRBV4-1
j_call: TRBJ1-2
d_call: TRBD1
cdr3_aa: CASSQGGTGVYGYTF
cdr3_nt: TGCGCCAGCAGCCAGGGGGGGACAGGGGTCTATGGCTACACCTTC

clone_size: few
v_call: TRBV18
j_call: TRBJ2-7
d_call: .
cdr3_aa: CASSPLDGGEQYF
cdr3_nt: TGTGCCAGCTCACCACTGGATGGGGGCGAGCAGTACTTC

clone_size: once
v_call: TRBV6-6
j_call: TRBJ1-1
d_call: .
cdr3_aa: CASSPQGFITEAFF
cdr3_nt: TGTGCCAGCAGTCCACAGGGTTTCATCACTGAAGCTTTCTTT

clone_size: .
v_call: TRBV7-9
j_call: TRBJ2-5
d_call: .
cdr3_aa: CASRPYRVAGETQYF
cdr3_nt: TGTGCCAGCAGGCCTTACAGGGTTGCCGGGGAGACCCAGTACTTC

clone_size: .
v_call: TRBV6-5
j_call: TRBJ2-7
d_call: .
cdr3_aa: CASSYWLGGPSDEQYF
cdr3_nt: TGTGCCAGCAGTTACTGGTTAGGAGGGCCAAGCGACGAGCAGTACTTC

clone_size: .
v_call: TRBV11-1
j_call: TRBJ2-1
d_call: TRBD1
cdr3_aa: CASSRGQAGDEQFF
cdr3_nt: TGTGCCAGCAGCCGGGGACAGGCTGGCGATGAGCAGTTCTTC

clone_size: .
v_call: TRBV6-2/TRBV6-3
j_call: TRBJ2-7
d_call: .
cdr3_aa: CASSYQGNNEQYF
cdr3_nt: TGTGCCAGCAGTTACCAGGGTAACAACGAGCAGTACTTC

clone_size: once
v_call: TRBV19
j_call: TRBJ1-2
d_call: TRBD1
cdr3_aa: CASSIDTQGAFPRSF
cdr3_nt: TGTGCCAGTAGTATAGATACACAGGGGGCCTTTCCGCGGTCCTTC

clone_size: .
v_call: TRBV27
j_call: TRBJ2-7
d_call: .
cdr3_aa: CASAWTTSYEQYF
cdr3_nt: TGTGCCAGCGCCTGGACTACCTCCTACGAGCAGTACTTC

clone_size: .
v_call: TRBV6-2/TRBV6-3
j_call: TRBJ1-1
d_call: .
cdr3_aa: CASSPQGTIMNTEAFF
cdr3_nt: TGTGCCAGCAGCCCACAGGGTACCATCATGAACACTGAAGCTTTCTTT

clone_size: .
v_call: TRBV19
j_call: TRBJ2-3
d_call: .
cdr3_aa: CASSSWGPPPTDTQYF
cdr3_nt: TGTGCCAGTAGTAGCTGGGGTCCACCCCCCACAGATACGCAGTATTTT

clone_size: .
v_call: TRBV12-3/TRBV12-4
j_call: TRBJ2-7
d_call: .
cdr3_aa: CASTRKWGNEQYF
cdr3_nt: TGTGCCAGCACCCGAAAGTGGGGAAACGAGCAGTACTTC

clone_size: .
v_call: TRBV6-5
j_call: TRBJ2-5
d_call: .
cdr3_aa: CASSPQETQYF
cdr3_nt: TGTGCCAGCAGCCCACAAGAGACCCAGTACTTC

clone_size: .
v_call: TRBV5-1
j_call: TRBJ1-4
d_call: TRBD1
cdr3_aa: CASSLASGGGEKLFF
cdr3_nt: TGCGCCAGCAGCTTGGCCTCAGGGGGAGGGGAAAAACTGTTTTTT

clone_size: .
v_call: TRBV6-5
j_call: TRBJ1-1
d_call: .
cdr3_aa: CASSLGGGLNTEAFF
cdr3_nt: TGTGCCAGCAGTCTTGGGGGAGGCTTAAACACTGAAGCTTTCTTT

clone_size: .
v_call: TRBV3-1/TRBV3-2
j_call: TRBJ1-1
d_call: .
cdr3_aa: CASSAGSVSNTEAFF
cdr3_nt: TGTGCCAGCAGCGCGGGCTCGGTATCGAACACTGAAGCTTTCTTT

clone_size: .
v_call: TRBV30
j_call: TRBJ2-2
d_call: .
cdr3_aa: CAWSALYTGELFF
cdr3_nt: TGTGCCTGGAGTGCACTATACACCGGGGAGCTGTTTTTT

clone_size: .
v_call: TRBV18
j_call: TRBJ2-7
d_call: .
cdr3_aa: CASSQAFSYEQYF
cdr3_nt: TGTGCCAGCTCACAAGCCTTCTCCTACGAGCAGTACTTC

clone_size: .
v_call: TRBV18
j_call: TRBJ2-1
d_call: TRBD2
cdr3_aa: CASSPSGGVLHEQFF
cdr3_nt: TGTGCCAGCTCACCGAGCGGGGGGGTTCTTCATGAGCAGTTCTTC

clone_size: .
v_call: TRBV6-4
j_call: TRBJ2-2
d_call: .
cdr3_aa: CASSTGTGELFF
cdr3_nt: TGTGCCAGCAGTACAGGGACCGGGGAGCTGTTTTTT

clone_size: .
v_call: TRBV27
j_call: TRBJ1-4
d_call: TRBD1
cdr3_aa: CASSPGTGDPTNEKLFF
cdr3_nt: TGTGCCAGCAGCCCCGGGACAGGGGACCCAACTAATGAAAAACTGTTTTTT

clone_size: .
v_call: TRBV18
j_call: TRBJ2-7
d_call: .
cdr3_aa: CASGKSGAYEQYF
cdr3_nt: TGTGCCAGCGGGAAGAGCGGAGCCTACGAGCAGTACTTC

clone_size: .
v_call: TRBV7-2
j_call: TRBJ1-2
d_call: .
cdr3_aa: CASSFEAAYGYTF
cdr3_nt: TGTGCCAGCAGCTTTGAGGCGGCCTATGGCTACACCTTC

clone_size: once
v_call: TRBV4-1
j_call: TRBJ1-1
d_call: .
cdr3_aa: CASSQGIGLMNTEAFF
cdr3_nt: TGCGCCAGCAGCCAAGGTATAGGCCTTATGAACACTGAAGCTTTCTTT

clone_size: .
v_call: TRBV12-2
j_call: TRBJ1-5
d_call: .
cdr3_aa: CASRFRSNQPQHF
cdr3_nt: TGTGCAAGTCGCTTCAGGAGCAATCAGCCCCAGCATTTT

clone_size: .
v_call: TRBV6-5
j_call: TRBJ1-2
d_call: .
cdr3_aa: CASSYHRFGGYTF
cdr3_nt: TGTGCCAGCAGTTACCACAGGTTTGGCGGCTACACCTTC

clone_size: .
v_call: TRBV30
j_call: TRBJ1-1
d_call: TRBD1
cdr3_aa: CACATGEMSEAFF
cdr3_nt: TGTGCCTGCGCGACAGGGGAGATGAGTGAAGCTTTCTTT

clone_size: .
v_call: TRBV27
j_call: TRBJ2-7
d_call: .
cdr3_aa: CASSHGGPTYEQYF
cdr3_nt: TGTGCCAGCAGTCACGGGGGACCAACCTACGAGCAGTACTTC

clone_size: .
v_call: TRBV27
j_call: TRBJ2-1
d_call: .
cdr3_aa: CASSPQGGNEQFF
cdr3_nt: TGTGCCAGCAGTCCACAGGGAGGCAATGAGCAGTTCTTC

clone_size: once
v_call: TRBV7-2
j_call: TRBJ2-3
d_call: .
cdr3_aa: CASSLGLGSTDTQYF
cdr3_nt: TGTGCCAGCAGCTTAGGACTGGGTAGTACAGATACGCAGTATTTT

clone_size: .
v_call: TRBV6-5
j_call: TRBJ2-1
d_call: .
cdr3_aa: CASSYDAGTMNEQFF
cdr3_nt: TGTGCCAGCAGTTACGATGCCGGGACCATGAATGAGCAGTTCTTC

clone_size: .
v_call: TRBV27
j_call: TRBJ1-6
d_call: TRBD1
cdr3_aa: CASSLYVVREGADSPLHF
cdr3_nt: TGTGCCAGCAGTTTATATGTAGTGCGGGAGGGGGCGGATTCACCCCTCCACTTT

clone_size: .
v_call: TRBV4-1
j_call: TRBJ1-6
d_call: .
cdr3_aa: CASSQFRQIPGSFASPLHF
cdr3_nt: TGCGCCAGCAGCCAATTTCGACAGATACCCGGTTCGTTTGCCTCACCCCTCCACTTT

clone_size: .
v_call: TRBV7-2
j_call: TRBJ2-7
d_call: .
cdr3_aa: CASSFARGQSYYEQYF
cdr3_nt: TGTGCCAGCAGCTTTGCCCGCGGGCAGTCTTACTACGAGCAGTACTTC

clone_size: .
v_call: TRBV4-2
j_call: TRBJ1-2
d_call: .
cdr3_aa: CASSQAGAYGYTF
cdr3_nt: TGTGCCAGCAGCCAAGCCGGTGCCTATGGCTACACCTTC

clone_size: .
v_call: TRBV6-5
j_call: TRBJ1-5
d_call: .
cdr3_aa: CASRRGGGSNQPQHF
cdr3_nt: TGTGCCAGCAGGAGGGGGGGCGGTAGCAATCAGCCCCAGCATTTT

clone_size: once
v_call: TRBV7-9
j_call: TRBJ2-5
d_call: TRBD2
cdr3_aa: CASSLLLAGLKETQYF
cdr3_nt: TGTGCCAGCAGCTTACTACTAGCGGGTCTTAAAGAGACCCAGTACTTC

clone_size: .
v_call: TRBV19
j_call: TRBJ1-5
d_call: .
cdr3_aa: CASSIDQSNQPQHF
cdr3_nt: TGTGCCAGTAGTATAGACCAGTCCAATCAGCCCCAGCATTTT

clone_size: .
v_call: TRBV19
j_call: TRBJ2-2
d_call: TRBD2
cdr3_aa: CASSPDGGGMFGELFF
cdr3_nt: TGTGCCAGTAGTCCCGACGGCGGGGGTATGTTCGGGGAGCTGTTTTTT

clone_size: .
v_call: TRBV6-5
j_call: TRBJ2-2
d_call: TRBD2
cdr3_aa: CASSHSGTSGIGELFF
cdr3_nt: TGTGCCAGCAGTCACTCCGGGACTAGCGGGATCGGGGAGCTGTTTTTT

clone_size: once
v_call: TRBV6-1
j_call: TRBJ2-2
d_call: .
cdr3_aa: CASSEDGGRVTGELFF
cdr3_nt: TGTGCCAGCAGTGAAGACGGGGGGCGCGTCACCGGGGAGCTGTTTTTT

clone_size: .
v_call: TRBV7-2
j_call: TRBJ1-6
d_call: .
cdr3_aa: CASSFRTHPGSSYNSPLHF
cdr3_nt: TGTGCCAGCAGCTTCAGGACTCACCCAGGGAGCTCCTATAATTCACCCCTCCACTTT

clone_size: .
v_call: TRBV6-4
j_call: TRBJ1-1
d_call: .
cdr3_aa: CASSSQGNTEAFF
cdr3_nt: TGTGCCAGCAGCTCACAGGGCAACACTGAAGCTTTCTTT

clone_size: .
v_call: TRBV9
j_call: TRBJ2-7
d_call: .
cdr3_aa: CASSVGADYEQYF
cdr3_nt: TGTGCCAGCAGCGTGGGGGCAGATTACGAGCAGTACTTC

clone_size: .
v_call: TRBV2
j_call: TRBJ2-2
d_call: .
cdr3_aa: CASSEAVRYTGELFF
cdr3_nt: TGTGCCAGCAGTGAAGCTGTGAGGTATACCGGGGAGCTGTTTTTT

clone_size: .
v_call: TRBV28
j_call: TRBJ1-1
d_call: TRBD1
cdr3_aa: CAGRDRGGTEAFF
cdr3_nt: TGTGCCGGCCGGGACAGGGGGGGAACTGAAGCTTTCTTT

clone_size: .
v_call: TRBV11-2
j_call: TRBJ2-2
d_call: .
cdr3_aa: CASSRGFTGELFF
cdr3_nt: TGTGCCAGCAGCCGGGGGTTCACCGGGGAGCTGTTTTTT

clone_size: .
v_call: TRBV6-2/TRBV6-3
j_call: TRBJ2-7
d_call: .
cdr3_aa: CASSPTDNYEQYF
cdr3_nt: TGTGCCAGCAGCCCGACGGACAACTACGAGCAGTACTTC

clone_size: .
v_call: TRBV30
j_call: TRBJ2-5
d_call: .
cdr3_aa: CAWSVGGSQETQYF
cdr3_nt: TGTGCCTGGAGTGTAGGGGGATCTCAAGAGACCCAGTACTTC

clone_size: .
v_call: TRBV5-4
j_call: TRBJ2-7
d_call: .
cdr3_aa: CASSQGVLVPYEQYF
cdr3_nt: TGTGCCAGCAGCCAGGGTGTCCTAGTTCCCTACGAGCAGTACTTC

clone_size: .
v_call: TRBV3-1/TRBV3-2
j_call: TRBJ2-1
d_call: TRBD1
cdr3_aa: CASSRKYRGIGPDEQFF
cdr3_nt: TGTGCCAGCAGCCGAAAGTACAGGGGCATAGGGCCCGATGAGCAGTTCTTC